The 27 T cell receptor beta chains given below trace back to one sample, sequenced in a study of cytomegalovirus exposure and HLA in healthy donors. The PCR used 60 Vbeta and 13 Jbeta primers. Assay used: immunoSEQ multiplex PCR; TCRdb lists only in-frame clones, some missing. The sample lists more than 140,000 clones, 60% to 80% occurring once. The sequenced sample was PBMCs. These receptors all stem from a male donor in good health and CMV-seronegative.

This chain links TRBV7-9 with TRBJ1-3; a weak D match, TRBD1 (6 bases). V was trimmed by 5 bases and J by 4 bases, leaving 15 bases between them. The germline V gene encodes CDR1 SEHNR and CDR2 FQNEAQ (reference sequence). The CDR3 has 15 residues. CDR3 sequence (DNA): TGTGCCAGCAGCCCGACTCAGGGGCAAGGAAACACCATATATTTT. This encodes CASSPTQGQGNTIYF.

The chain couples TRBV9 to TRBJ1-1; D is uncertain. Germline-derived CDR1 and CDR2 are SGDLS and YYNGEE. V was clipped by 1 base and J by 1 base, with 11 bases between them. The CDR3 is made up of 15 amino acids. CDR3 loop: CASSVIDSPNTEAFF. The CDR3 bases are TGTGCCAGCAGCGTAATCGACTCCCCGAACACTGAAGCTTTCTTT.

The chain uses TRBV5-1 and TRBJ1-1; D perhaps matches TRBD1 (6 bases). Trimming shortened V by 4 bases and J by 1 base, and 17 bases separated the two germline ends. CDR3 length: 16 residues. CDR1 and CDR2 (germline): SGHRS, YFSETQ. CDR3 bases: TGCGCCAGCAGCCCCGAGGGGGGGTTCGGGAACACTGAAGCTTTCTTT. Protein: CASSPEGGFGNTEAFF.

This chain uses TRBV29-1 with TRBJ2-1; D perhaps matches TRBD1 (6 bases). Germline loops: CDR1 SQVTM, CDR2 ANQGSEA. CDR3 size: 12 residues. The germline V and J ends were trimmed by 3 bases and 8 bases, with 11 bases remaining between them. CDR3 in amino acids: CSVESEGDEQFF. DNA for the CDR3: TGCAGCGTTGAGTCCGAGGGGGATGAGCAGTTCTTC.

The chain is built from TRBV5-1 and TRBJ1-2; D may be TRBD1 (5 bases). CDR1 and CDR2 (germline): SGHRS, YFSETQ. V lost 0 bases and J 4 bases, leaving 13 bases between the germline ends. The CDR3 length is 15 residues. As DNA, the CDR3 is TGCGCCAGCAGCTTGGAATTGACAGCTATCTATGGCTACACCTTC. Encoded protein: CASSLELTAIYGYTF.

V and J are TRBV19 and TRBJ1-2; a possible D gene is TRBD1 (5 bases). Looked up from germline, CDR1 is LNHDA and CDR2 is SQIVND (reference sequence). V lost 1 base, J lost 3 bases, and 12 bases lay in between. CDR3 size: 15 residues. The CDR3 loop reads CASSIATRVDYGYTF. DNA of the CDR3: TGTGCCAGTAGTATAGCAACCAGGGTTGACTATGGCTACACCTTC.

V and J are TRBV5-1 and TRBJ1-1, with D perhaps TRBD1 (6 bases). This CDR3 is built from 16 residues. Germline lookup yields CDR1 SGHRS and CDR2 YFSETQ. Deletions cut 1 base from V and 1 base from J, with 14 bases between. CDR3 nucleotides: TGCGCCAGCAGCTTGTCGAATCGGACAGCGAACACTGAAGCTTTCTTT. Translation: CASSLSNRTANTEAFF.

The V call is TRBV21-1, the J call TRBJ2-3; TRBD2 is the table's D call and was not checked against the DNA. TRBV21-1 has pseudogene status. The CDR3 loop spans 19 amino acids. This chain's CDR3 is CASSKCGTSGGAGTDTQYF. In DNA, the CDR3 is TGTGCCAGCAGCAAATGTGGAACTAGCGGGGGGGCCGGCACAGATACGCAGTATTTT.

This chain joins TRBV6-4 and TRBJ1-4; TRBD1 might be the D (5 bases). With 0 bases removed from V and 4 bases from J, the gap between germline ends came to 9 bases. The CDR3 is 15 residues long. CDR1 is MRHNA, CDR2 SNTAGT, per germline. Written as DNA, the CDR3 is TGTGCCAGCAGTGACTCGCGGAGGGGTAATGAAAAACTGTTTTTT. This gives the protein CASSDSRRGNEKLFF.

V is TRBV7-8 and J is TRBJ2-7; tentative D call: TRBD2 (5 bases). Between the trimmed V and J ends, which lost 8 bases and 2 bases, there was a span of 16 bases. This CDR3 region has 14 residues. From germline, CDR1 is SGHVS and CDR2 FQNEAQ. As DNA, the CDR3 is TGTGCCAGCGGTCCGGCTAGCCGAGCCTACGAGCAGTACTTC. Translation: CASGPASRAYEQYF.

Only one count was recorded for this clone. The rearrangement links TRBV11-2 to TRBJ1-1; 7 bases match TRBD1. The V and J ends lost 5 bases and 10 bases, in that order; junction bases with no gene match: 16. The V gene's germline CDR1 is SGHAT and CDR2 FQNNGV. The CDR3 totals 15 residues. The CDR3: CASSALQGILGLAFF. CDR3 DNA sequence: TGTGCCAGCAGCGCCTTACAGGGGATTTTAGGCTTAGCTTTCTTT.

The chain carries TRBV2 and TRBJ1-2, with 9 bases lining up with TRBD1. The germline CDR1 and CDR2 sequences are SNHLY and FYNNEI. The CDR3 covers 13 residues. J was trimmed by 6 bases and V by 6 bases; bases with no gene match: 5. The DNA of the CDR3 is TGTGCCAGCAGACGGACAGGGGCGAATGGCTACACCTTC. It specifies CASRRTGANGYTF.

This clone was counted a single time. The chain has TRBV6-1 and TRBJ2-3; 7 bases are shared with TRBD2. Per the germline V gene, CDR1 is MNHNS and CDR2 is SASEGT. The CDR3 runs to 15 residues. The trim removed 4 bases at V and 1 base at J, leaving 5 bases unmatched. CDR3 DNA: TGTGCCAGCAGTGTTAACGCGGGAGGCACAGATACGCAGTATTTT. As protein: CASSVNAGGTDTQYF.

The chain uses TRBV6-1 and TRBJ1-5, with a weak D call TRBD1 (6 bases). The ends were cut back, 6 bases at V and 2 bases at J, with 8 bases in the middle. The CDR3 is 13 residues long. Germline assignment: CDR1 MNHNS and CDR2 SASEGT. In DNA, the CDR3 is TGTGCCAGCAGACAGGGAGGCAATCAGCCCCAGCATTTT. This codes for CASRQGGNQPQHF.

As regards this clone: Given the absence of the conserved phenylalanine or tryptophan at the CDR3 end, a read error is likely. The chain employs TRBV6-6 and TRBJ2-7; D is unresolved. The germline V gene has CDR1 MNHNY and CDR2 SVGAGI (reference sequence). The CDR3 is made up of 13 amino acids. V was shortened by 3 bases and J by 3 bases, with 9 bases between the two germline ends. CDR3 amino acids: CASSYGGNYEQYL. The CDR3, as DNA: TGTGCCAGCAGTTATGGTGGCAACTACGAGCAGTACCTC.

The CDR3 DNA follows: TGTGCCAGCAGCCTCGGACAGCCGACCGGTGGCTACACCTTC. Its translation: CASSLGQPTGGYTF. This rearrangement joins TRBV5-4 to TRBJ1-2, with D tentatively TRBD1 (6 bases). From germline, CDR1 is SGHNT and CDR2 YYREEE (reference sequence). CDR3 size: 14 residues. The V and J ends lost 4 bases and 7 bases respectively, with 17 bases between them.

The V gene is TRBV5-4, the J gene TRBJ2-2, with D maybe TRBD2 (6 bases). CDR1 is SGHNT and CDR2 is YYREEE in the germline V gene (reference sequence). The ends were cut back, 4 bases at V and 0 bases at J, with 10 bases in the middle. This CDR3 has 15 residues. The CDR3 sequence: CASSQGGTNTGELFF. The DNA of the CDR3 is TGTGCCAGCAGCCAAGGCGGGACGAACACCGGGGAGCTGTTTTTT. Together with reference TRBV5-4 and TRBJ2-2, the CDR3 gives the full variable domain: ETGVTQSPTHLIKTRGQQVTLRCSSQSGHNTVSWYQQALGQGPQFIFQYYREEENGRGNFPPRFSGLQFPNYSSELNVNALELDDSALYLCASSQGGTNTGELFFGEGSRLTVL.

V usage is TRBV7-9 and J usage is TRBJ2-5, with D possibly matching TRBD2 (6 bases). Germline CDR1 is SEHNR and CDR2 is FQNEAQ (reference sequence). Deletions cut 1 base from V and 4 bases from J, with 19 bases between. The CDR3 runs 17 residues. CDR3 amino acids: CASSLVGSGPRGETQYF. CDR3 coding DNA: TGTGCCAGCAGCTTAGTTGGTAGCGGACCCCGGGGAGAGACCCAGTACTTC.

This clone was observed a single time. This chain links TRBV9 with TRBJ2-6, with 9 bases aligning to TRBD1. Germline assignment: CDR1 SGDLS and CDR2 YYNGEE. The trim removed 4 bases at V and 4 bases at J, leaving 18 bases unmatched. The CDR3 runs to 20 residues. The CDR3 loop reads CASSPRGGVQGADGANVLTF. CDR3 nucleotides: TGTGCCAGCAGCCCAAGGGGAGGGGTACAGGGGGCAGACGGGGCCAACGTCCTGACTTTC. The full variable domain, completed using reference TRBV9 and TRBJ2-6, is DSGVTQTPKHLITATGQRVTLRCSPRSGDLSVYWYQQSLDQGLQFLIQYYNGEERAKGNILERFSAQQFPDLHSELNLSSLELGDSALYFCASSPRGGVQGADGANVLTFGAGSRLTVL.

CDR3 sequence reads: CASSPGREQGQPQHF. CDR3 in DNA: TGTGCCAGCTCACCGGGCAGGGAACAGGGTCAGCCCCAGCATTTT. This chain joins TRBV18 and TRBJ1-5; perhaps TRBD1 as D (6 bases). CDR3 size: 15 residues. Trimming shortened V by 3 bases and J by 6 bases, and 15 bases separated the two germline ends. Germline V gene data show CDR1 as KGHSH and CDR2 as LQKENI. Supplemented by reference TRBV18 and TRBJ1-5, the full variable domain reads NAGVMQNPRHLVRRRGQEARLRCSPMKGHSHVYWYRQLPEEGLKFMVYLQKENIIDESGMPKERFSAEFPKEGPSILRIQQVVRGDSAAYFCASSPGREQGQPQHFGDGTRLSIL.

The chain couples TRBV6-5 to TRBJ1-5; D might be TRBD1 (5 bases). This CDR3 comprises 13 residues. Germline CDR1 reads MNHEY; CDR2 reads SVGAGI. V shed 6 bases and J shed 5 bases, with 11 bases lying between them. The CDR3 nucleotides are TGTGCCAGCAGCCCCAGGGAGGATCAGCCCCAGCATTTT. This codes for CASSPREDQPQHF.

The chain employs TRBV14 and TRBJ2-5; the match to TRBD2 covers 11 bases. Germline CDR1 is SGHDN and CDR2 is FVKESK. Trimming removed 1 base from V and 4 bases from J; junction bases left unmatched: 2. The CDR3 contains 15 residues. CDR3 protein: CASSQGLAGTETQYF. The CDR3 bases are TGTGCCAGCAGCCAAGGACTAGCGGGAACAGAGACCCAGTACTTC.

This chain links TRBV11-2 with TRBJ2-2; maybe TRBD2 (5 bases). V gave up 3 bases and J gave up 5 bases, with 10 bases separating them. The germline V gene encodes CDR1 SGHAT and CDR2 FQNNGV. The CDR3 length is 14 residues. The CDR3 here is CASSLTRGTGELFF. As DNA, the CDR3 is TGTGCCAGCAGCTTGACCAGAGGGACCGGGGAGCTGTTTTTT.

The J gene is TRBJ1-2, the V gene TRBV5-4; D remains ambiguous. Trimming left V 2 bases short and J 1 base short, with 9 bases between. From germline, CDR1 is SGHNT and CDR2 YYREEE (reference sequence). The CDR3 runs 14 residues. CDR3 nucleotides: TGTGCCAGCAGCTTTACGAACAGTAACTATGGCTACACCTTC. Amino acid sequence: CASSFTNSNYGYTF.

This sequence joins TRBV9 and TRBJ2-2; D is unclear. The germline gives CDR1 SGDLS, CDR2 YYNGEE. CDR3 length: 12 amino acids. Trimming pared 4 bases from V and 5 bases from J, leaving 6 bases between. The CDR3 region is CASSPRTGELFF. The CDR3 DNA sequence: TGTGCCAGCAGCCCCCGTACCGGGGAGCTGTTTTTT.

A remark on this clone: The identical CDR3 is also encoded by other nucleotide sequences in the sample. The V and J genes are TRBV7-9 and TRBJ1-1; D is possibly TRBD1 (6 bases). Germline CDR1 and CDR2: SEHNR and FQNEAQ (reference sequence). V gave up 2 bases and J gave up 1 base, with 8 bases separating them. CDR3 length equals 14 residues. In DNA, the CDR3 is TGTGCCAGCAGCTTATTGGACAGGAACACTGAAGCTTTCTTT. Protein sequence: CASSLLDRNTEAFF.

The CDR3 DNA reads as TGCGCCAGCAGCTTGATACTGGATACGCAGTATTTT. It codes for CASSLILDTQYF. The chain employs TRBV5-1 and TRBJ2-3; D not certain. The CDR3 runs to 12 residues. Germline V lookup: CDR1 SGHRS, CDR2 YFSETQ. Between the trimmed V and J ends, which lost 1 base and 6 bases, there was a span of 6 bases.